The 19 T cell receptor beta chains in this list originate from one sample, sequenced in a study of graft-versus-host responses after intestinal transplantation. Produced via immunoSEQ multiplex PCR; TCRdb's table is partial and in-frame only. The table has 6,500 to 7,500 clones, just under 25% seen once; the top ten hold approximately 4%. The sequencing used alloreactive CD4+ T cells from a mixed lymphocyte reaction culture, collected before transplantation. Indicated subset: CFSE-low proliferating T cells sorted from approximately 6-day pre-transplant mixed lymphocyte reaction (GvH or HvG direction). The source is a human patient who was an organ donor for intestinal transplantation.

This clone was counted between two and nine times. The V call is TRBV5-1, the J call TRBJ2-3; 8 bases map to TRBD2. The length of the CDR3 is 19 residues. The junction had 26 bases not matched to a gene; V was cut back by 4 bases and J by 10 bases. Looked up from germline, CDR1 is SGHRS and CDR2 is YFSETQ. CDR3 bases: TGCGCCAGCAGCCCCCGGGTTAGCGGGAATCTACTTGATGTTTCTTCGCAGTATTTT. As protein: CASSPRVSGNLLDVSSQYF.

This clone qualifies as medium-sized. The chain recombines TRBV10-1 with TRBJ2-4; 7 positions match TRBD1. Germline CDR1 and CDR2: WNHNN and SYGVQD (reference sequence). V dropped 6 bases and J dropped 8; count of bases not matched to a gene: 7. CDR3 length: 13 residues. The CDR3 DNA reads TGCGCCAGCAGGGGCGGACAGGCAGACATTCAGTACTTC. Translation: CASRGGQADIQYF.

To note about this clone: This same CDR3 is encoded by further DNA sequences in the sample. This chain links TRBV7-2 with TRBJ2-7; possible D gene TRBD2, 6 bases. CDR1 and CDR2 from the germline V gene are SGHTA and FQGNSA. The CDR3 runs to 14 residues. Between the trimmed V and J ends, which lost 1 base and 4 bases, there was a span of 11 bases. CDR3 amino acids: CASSLVLASYEQYF. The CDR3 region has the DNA TGTGCCAGCAGCTTAGTCCTAGCGTCTTACGAGCAGTACTTC.

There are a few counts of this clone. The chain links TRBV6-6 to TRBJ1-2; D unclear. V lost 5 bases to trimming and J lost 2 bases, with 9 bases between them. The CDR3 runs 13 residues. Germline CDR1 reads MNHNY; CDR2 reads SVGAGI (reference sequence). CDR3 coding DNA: TGTGCCAGCAGTGACGACGTCAACTATGGCTACACCTTC. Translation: CASSDDVNYGYTF.

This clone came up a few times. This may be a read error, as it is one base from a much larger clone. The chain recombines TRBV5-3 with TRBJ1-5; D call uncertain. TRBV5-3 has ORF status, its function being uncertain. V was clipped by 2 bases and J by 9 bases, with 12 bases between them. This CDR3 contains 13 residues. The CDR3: CARSLEQLRPQHF. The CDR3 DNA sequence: TGTGCCAGAAGCTTAGAACAGCTTAGGCCCCAGCATTTT.

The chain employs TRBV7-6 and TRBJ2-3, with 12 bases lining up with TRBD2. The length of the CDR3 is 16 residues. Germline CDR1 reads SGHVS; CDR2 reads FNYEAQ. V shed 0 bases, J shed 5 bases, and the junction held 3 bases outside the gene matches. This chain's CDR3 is CASSLALAGGVDTQYF. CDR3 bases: TGTGCCAGCAGCTTAGCACTAGCGGGAGGAGTAGATACGCAGTATTTT.

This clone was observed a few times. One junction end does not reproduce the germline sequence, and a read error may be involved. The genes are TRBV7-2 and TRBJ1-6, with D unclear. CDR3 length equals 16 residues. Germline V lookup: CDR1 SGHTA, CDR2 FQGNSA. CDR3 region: CASTLGAFGLGSPLHF. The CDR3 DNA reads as TGTGCCAGCACCTTAGGTGCTTTCGGACTGGGTTCACCCCTCCACTTT.

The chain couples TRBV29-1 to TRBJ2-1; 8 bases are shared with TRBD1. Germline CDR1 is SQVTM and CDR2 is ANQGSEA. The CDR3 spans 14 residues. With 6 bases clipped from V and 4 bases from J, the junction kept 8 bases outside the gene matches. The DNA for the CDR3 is TGCAGCGTAAGCCGGGACAGGCTATACAATGAGCAGTTCTTC. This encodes CSVSRDRLYNEQFF.

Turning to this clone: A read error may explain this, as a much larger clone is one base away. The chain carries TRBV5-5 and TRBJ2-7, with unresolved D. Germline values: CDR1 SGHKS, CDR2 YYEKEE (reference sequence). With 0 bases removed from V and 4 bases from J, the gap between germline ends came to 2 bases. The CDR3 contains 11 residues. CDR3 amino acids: CASSLGYEQYF. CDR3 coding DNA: TGTGCCAGCAGCTTGGGTTACGAGCAGTACTTC.

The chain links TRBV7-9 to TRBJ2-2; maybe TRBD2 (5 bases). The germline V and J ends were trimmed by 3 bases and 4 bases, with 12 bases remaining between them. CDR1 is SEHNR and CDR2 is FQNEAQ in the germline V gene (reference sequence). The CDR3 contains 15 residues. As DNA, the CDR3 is TGTGCCAGCAGCTTCTCAAGGGCGGGCACCGGGGAGCTGTTTTTT. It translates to CASSFSRAGTGELFF.

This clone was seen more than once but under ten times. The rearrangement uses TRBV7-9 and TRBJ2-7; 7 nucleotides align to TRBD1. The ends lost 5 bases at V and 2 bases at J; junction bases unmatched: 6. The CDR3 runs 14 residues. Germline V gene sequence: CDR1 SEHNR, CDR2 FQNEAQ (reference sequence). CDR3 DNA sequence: TGTGCCAGCAGCACCCCGGGACAGACCTACGAGCAGTACTTC. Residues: CASSTPGQTYEQYF.

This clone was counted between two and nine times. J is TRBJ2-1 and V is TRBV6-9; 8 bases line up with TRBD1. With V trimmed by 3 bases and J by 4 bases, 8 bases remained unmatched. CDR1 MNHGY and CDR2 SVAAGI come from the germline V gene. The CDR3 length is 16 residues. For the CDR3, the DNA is TGTGCCAGCAGTTACTCGAGAACAGGGGGATACAATGAGCAGTTCTTC. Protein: CASSYSRTGGYNEQFF.

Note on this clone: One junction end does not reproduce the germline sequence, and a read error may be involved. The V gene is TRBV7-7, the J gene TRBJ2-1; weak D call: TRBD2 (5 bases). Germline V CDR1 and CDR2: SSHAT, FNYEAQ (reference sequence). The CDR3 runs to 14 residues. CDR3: CASSLAPQRYEQFF. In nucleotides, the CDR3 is TGTGCTAGCAGCTTAGCCCCCCAGCGGTATGAGCAGTTCTTC.

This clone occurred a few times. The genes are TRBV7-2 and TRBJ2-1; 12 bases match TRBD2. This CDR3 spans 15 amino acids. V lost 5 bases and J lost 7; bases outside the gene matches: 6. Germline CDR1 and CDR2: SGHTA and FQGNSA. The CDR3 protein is CASSTGLAGRNEQFF. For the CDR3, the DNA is TGTGCCAGCAGCACAGGACTAGCGGGACGGAATGAGCAGTTCTTC.

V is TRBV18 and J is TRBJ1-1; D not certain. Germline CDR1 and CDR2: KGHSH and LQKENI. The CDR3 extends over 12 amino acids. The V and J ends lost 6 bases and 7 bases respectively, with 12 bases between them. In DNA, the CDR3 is TGTGCCAGCTCCTTCGGGAATTTTGAAGCTTTCTTT. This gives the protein CASSFGNFEAFF.

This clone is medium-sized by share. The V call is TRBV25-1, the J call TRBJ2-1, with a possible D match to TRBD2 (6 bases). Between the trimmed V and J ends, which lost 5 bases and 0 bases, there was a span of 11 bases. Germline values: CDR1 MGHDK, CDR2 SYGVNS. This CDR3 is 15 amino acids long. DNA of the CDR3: TGTGCCAGCAGTTTATACGGGGGCTCCTACAATGAGCAGTTCTTC. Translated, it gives CASSLYGGSYNEQFF.

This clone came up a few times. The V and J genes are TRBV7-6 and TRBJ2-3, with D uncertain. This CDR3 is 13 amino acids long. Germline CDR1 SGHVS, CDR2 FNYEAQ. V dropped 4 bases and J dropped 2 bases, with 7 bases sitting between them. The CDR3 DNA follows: TGTGCCAGCAGCTCCAGCCTCACAGATACGCAGTATTTT. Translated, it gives CASSSSLTDTQYF.

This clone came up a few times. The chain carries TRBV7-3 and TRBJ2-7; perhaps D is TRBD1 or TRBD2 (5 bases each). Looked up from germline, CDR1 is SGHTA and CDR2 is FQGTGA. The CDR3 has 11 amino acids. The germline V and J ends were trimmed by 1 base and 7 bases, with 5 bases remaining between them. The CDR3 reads CASSLRGEQYF. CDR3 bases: TGTGCCAGCAGCTTAAGGGGGGAGCAGTACTTC. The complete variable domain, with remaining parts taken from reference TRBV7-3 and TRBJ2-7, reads GAGVSQTPSNKVTEKGKYVELRCDPISGHTALYWYRQSLGQGPEFLIYFQGTGAADDSGLPNDRFFAVRPEGSVSTLKIQRTERGDSAVYLCASSLRGEQYFGPGTRLTVT.

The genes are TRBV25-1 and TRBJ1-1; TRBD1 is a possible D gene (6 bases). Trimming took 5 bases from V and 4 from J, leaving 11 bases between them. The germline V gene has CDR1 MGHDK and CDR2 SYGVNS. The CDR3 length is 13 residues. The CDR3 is CASSSTGSTEAFF. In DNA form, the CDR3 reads TGTGCCAGCAGTTCTACAGGGAGCACTGAAGCTTTCTTT.